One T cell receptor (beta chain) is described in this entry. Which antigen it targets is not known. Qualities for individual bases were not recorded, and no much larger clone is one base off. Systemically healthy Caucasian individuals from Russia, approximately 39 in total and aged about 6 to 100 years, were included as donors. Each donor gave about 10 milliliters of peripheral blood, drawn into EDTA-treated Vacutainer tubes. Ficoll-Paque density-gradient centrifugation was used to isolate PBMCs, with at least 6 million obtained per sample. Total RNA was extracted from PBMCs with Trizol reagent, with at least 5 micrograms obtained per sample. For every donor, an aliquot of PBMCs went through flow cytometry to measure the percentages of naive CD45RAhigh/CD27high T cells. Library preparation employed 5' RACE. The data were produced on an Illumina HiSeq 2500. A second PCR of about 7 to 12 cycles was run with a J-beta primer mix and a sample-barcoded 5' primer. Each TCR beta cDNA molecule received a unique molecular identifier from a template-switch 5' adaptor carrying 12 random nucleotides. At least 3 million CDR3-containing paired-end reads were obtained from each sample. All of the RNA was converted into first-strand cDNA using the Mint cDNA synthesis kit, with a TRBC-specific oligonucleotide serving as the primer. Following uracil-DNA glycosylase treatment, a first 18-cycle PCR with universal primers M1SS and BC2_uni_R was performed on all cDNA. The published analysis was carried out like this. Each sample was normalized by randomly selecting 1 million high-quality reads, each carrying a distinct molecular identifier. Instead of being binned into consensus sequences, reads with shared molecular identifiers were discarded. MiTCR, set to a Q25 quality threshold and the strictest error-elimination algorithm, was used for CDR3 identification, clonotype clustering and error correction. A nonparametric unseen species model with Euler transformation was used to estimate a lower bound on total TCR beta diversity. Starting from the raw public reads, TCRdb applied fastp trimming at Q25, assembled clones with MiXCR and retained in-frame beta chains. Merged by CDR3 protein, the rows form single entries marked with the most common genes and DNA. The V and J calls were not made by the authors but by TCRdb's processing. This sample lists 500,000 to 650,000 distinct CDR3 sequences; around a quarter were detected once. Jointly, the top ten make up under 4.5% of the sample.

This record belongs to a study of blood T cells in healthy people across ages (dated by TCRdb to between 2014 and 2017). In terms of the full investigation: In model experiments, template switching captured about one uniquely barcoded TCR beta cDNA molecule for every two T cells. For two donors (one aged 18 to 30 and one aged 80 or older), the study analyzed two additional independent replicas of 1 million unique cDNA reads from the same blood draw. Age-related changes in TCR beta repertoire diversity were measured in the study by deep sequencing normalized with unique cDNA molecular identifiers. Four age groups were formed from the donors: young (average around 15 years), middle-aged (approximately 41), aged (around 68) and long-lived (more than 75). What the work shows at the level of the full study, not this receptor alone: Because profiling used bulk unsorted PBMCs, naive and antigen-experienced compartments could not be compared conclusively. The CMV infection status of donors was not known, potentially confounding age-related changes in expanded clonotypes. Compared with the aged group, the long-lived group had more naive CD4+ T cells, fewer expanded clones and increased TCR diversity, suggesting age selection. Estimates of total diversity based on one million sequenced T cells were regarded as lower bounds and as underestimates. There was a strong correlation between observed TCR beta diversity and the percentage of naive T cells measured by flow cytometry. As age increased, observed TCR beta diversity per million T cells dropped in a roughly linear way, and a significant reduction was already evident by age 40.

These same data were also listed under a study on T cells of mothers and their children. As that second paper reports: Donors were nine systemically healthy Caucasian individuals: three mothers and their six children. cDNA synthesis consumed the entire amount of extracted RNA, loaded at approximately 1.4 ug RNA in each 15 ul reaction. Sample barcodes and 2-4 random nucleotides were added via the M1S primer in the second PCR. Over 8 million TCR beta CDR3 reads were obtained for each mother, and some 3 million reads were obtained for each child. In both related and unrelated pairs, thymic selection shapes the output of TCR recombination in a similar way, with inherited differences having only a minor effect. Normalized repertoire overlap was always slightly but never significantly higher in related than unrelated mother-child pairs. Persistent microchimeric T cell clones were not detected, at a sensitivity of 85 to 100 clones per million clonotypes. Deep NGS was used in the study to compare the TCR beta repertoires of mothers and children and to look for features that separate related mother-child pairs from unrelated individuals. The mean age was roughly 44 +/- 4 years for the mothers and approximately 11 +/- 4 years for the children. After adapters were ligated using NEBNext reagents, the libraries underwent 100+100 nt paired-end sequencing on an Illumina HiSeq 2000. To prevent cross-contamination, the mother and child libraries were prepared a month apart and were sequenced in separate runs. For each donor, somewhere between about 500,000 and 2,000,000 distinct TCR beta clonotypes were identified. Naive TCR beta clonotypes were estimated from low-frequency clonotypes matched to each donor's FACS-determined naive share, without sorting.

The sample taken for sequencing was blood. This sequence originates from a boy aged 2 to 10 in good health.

CDR3 sequence: CASSPSTSGGPPFQYF. The nucleotides are TGTGCCAGCTCACCATCGACTAGCGGGGGACCCCCGTTTCAGTACTTC. The receptor chain draws on TRBV18 and TRBJ2-4; 12 nucleotides in the junction match TRBD2. Unmatched junction bases come to 10, with V trimmed by 2 bases and J by 11 bases. Taken from the germline V gene, the CDR1 and CDR2 loops are KGHSH and LQKENI. The CDR3 has 16 amino acids, counting the end cysteine and phenylalanine. This entry keeps only the CDR3 DNA: 48 bases, framed from base 1.